This TCR beta chain was profiled in a study of T-cell memory formation after mild COVID-19. The overall study: Clustering of TCRs was largely donor specific.

Study-level findings and limits: Clones contracting across day 15 to 85 had a balanced CD4/CD8 profile; later expanding clones leaned CD4+. CD4+ clones that contracted lay mainly in CM and EM; CD8+ ones lay in EMRA. Some clones that responded turned up in pre-infection memory, which suggests that cross-reactive memory joined in.

TCRdb reprocessed the 5' RACE reads via MiXCR and lists one record per CDR3 protein. The sample consists of under 550,000 distinct CDR3 sequences, roughly 18% of them appearing once. With regard to this clonotype: Its antigen remains unidentified.

This CDR3 spans 13 amino acids. Germline V lookup: CDR1 MNHEY, CDR2 SVGEGT. Trimming took off 6 bases at V and 10 bases at J, with 13 bases between the two ends. The sample consisted of PBMCs or a T cell subset sorted from them (not recorded which). V and J are TRBV6-2 or TRBV6-3 and TRBJ1-6; D gene ambiguous. This clonotype was obtained from an adult woman who had mild COVID-19 (a few samples of this study predate the infection). Cell type and time point are not known. CDR3 in DNA: TGTGCCAGCAGCGTAGTTCGTGAGTCACCCCTCCACTTT. Residues: CASSVVRESPLHF.